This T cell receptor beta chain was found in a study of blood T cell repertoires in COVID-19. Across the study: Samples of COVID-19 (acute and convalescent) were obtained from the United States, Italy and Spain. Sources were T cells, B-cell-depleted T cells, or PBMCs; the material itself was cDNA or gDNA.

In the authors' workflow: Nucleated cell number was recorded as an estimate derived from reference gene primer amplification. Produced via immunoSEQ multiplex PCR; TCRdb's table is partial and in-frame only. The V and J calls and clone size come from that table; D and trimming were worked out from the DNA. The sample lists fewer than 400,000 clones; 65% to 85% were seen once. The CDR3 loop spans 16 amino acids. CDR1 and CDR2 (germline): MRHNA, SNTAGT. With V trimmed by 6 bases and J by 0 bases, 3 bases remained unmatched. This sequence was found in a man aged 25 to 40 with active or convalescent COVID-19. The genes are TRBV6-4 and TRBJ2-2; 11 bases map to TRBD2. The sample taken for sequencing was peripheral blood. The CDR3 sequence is CASSPTSGANTGELFF. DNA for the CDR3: TGTGCCAGCAGCCCGACTAGCGGGGCGAACACCGGGGAGCTGTTTTTT.